This entry lists 32 T cell receptor beta chains sequenced from one sample in a study of cytomegalovirus exposure and HLA in healthy donors (dated by TCRdb to the late 2010s). Libraries were built with the immunoSEQ multiplex PCR assay. For the multiplex PCR, a mixture combining 60 forward primers for TCR Vbeta segments and 13 reverse primers for TCR Jbeta segments was used. The table was pulled from immuneACCESS by TCRdb, which kept in-frame rearrangements only. Such tables lose some clones; where checked, under half of the loss comes from unresolved V genes, and the rest has no known cause. A total of some 65,000 clones appear in this sample, more than 70% of them only once. The ten largest clones represent 20% to 25% of the sample. Sequences were obtained from PBMCs. These receptors came from a woman aged 40 to 50 in good health and CMV-seropositive.

In this sample, this clone turned up a few times. The gene calls are TRBV7-9 and TRBJ1-2; D not certain. The CDR3 is made up of 15 amino acids. From germline, CDR1 is SEHNR and CDR2 FQNEAQ (reference sequence). Trimming removed 3 bases at V and 6 bases at J, with 17 bases between. CDR3 region: CASSFLDHRGNGYTF. The CDR3 DNA reads TGTGCCAGCAGCTTTCTCGACCATAGAGGGAATGGCTACACCTTC.

The rearrangement joins TRBV30 to TRBJ1-4; D gene ambiguous. Germline values: CDR1 GTSNPN, CDR2 SVGIG (reference sequence). The CDR3 is made up of 13 amino acids. Trimming took 4 bases from V and 0 from J, leaving 6 bases between them. The CDR3 region is CAWTGATNEKLFF. As DNA, the CDR3 is TGTGCCTGGACGGGTGCAACTAATGAAAAACTGTTTTTT.

The chain joins TRBV7-2 to TRBJ1-5; tentative D call: TRBD1 (5 bases). Germline V CDR1 and CDR2: SGHTA, FQGNSA. V was cut by 5 bases and J by 6 bases, with 17 bases left in between. This CDR3 has 15 residues. The CDR3 is CASSPWGGVGQPQHF. For the CDR3, the DNA is TGTGCCAGCAGCCCTTGGGGAGGGGTCGGTCAGCCCCAGCATTTT. The complete variable domain, with remaining parts taken from reference TRBV7-2 and TRBJ1-5, reads GAGVSQSPSNKVTEKGKDVELRCDPISGHTALYWYRQSLGQGLEFLIYFQGNSAPDKSGLPSDRFSAERTGGSVSTLTIQRTQQEDSAVYLCASSPWGGVGQPQHFGDGTRLSIL.

The chain employs TRBV7-5 and TRBJ2-1; TRBD2 is the table's D call, not checked against the DNA. TRBV7-5 is listed as a pseudogene. This CDR3 region has 17 residues. The CDR3 sequence: CARSLGGVTDENNEQFF. CDR3 sequence (DNA): TGTGCCAGAAGCTTAGGGGGGGTGACAGACGAGAACAATGAGCAGTTCTTC.

This clone has more than one count but fewer than ten. This chain links TRBV9 with TRBJ2-3; 12 bases map to TRBD2. V shed 1 base, J shed 7 bases, and the junction held 7 bases outside the gene matches. This CDR3 is built from 16 residues. CDR1 is SGDLS and CDR2 is YYNGEE in the germline V gene. CDR3 residues: CASSVSSSGGGYTQYF. The CDR3 coding sequence is TGTGCCAGCAGCGTATCCTCTAGCGGGGGGGGGTATACGCAGTATTTT. The full variable domain, its missing parts supplied by reference TRBV9 and TRBJ2-3, is DSGVTQTPKHLITATGQRVTLRCSPRSGDLSVYWYQQSLDQGLQFLIQYYNGEERAKGNILERFSAQQFPDLHSELNLSSLELGDSALYFCASSVSSSGGGYTQYFGPGTRLTVL.

The chain combines TRBV7-9 with TRBJ2-3; the D gene is possibly TRBD1 (6 bases). Germline V lookup: CDR1 SEHNR, CDR2 FQNEAQ (reference sequence). This CDR3 spans 15 amino acids. Trimming took off 6 bases at V and 3 bases at J, with 16 bases between the two ends. CDR3 region: CASRYTGSGTDTQYF. Written as DNA, the CDR3 is TGTGCCAGCAGGTATACAGGGTCGGGAACAGATACGCAGTATTTT. Filled out from reference TRBV7-9 and TRBJ2-3, the complete variable domain reads DTGVSQNPRHKITKRGQNVTFRCDPISEHNRLYWYRQTLGQGPEFLTYFQNEAQLEKSRLLSDRFSAERPKGSFSTLEIQRTEQGDSAMYLCASRYTGSGTDTQYFGPGTRLTVL.

The chain joins TRBV13 to TRBJ2-1; D uncertain. This CDR3 comprises 12 residues. Germline-derived CDR1 and CDR2 are PRHDT and FYEKMQ (reference sequence). V shed 5 bases and J shed 5 bases, with 7 bases lying between them. In DNA, the CDR3 is TGTGCCAGCAGCCAAGAGGACAATGAGCAGTTCTTC. This sequence encodes CASSQEDNEQFF.

This sequence joins TRBV7-9 and TRBJ1-3; no definite D call. V was pared by 2 bases and J by 0 bases, with 5 bases between. Germline V gives CDR1 SEHNR, CDR2 FQNEAQ (reference sequence). This CDR3 contains 14 residues. In DNA, the CDR3 is TGTGCCAGCAGCTTACGCAGCTCTGGAAACACCATATATTTT. Protein product: CASSLRSSGNTIYF.

The CDR3 is CASSFNRPFEAFF. The CDR3 bases are TGTGCCAGCAGCTTCAACAGGCCCTTTGAAGCTTTCTTT. The chain has TRBV7-2 and TRBJ1-1, with D possibly being TRBD1 (5 bases). Per the germline V gene, CDR1 is SGHTA and CDR2 is FQGNSA. Trimming took 3 bases from V and 7 from J, leaving 12 bases between them. This CDR3 is 13 amino acids long.

This clone was detected a few times. CDR3 in DNA: TGTGCCAGCGGAAGGGGCACCGGGGAGCTGTTTTTT. It codes for CASGRGTGELFF. The chain uses TRBV6-5 and TRBJ2-2, with D perhaps matching TRBD1 (5 bases). Deletions cut 8 bases from V and 4 bases from J, with 8 bases between. Germline V gives CDR1 MNHEY, CDR2 SVGAGI. The CDR3 has 12 residues.

Details on this clone: One end of the junction fails to match germline, which may point to a read error. In nucleotides, the CDR3 is TGTTCCAGCAGCTCAACAGGGTTGGGCAATCAGCCCCAGCATTTT. Residues: CSSSSTGLGNQPQHF. The gene calls are TRBV7-9 and TRBJ1-5; tentatively, D is TRBD1 (6 bases). Germline V gene sequence: CDR1 SEHNR, CDR2 FQNEAQ (reference sequence). The CDR3 extends over 15 amino acids.

The chain carries TRBV30 and TRBJ1-2, with 7 bases identical to TRBD1. Germline CDR1 reads GTSNPN; CDR2 reads SVGIG (reference sequence). The CDR3 runs 13 residues. The V gene end was trimmed by 5 bases and the J gene end by 2 bases; junction bases not matched to a gene: 5. The CDR3 spells CAWDREGNYGYTF. CDR3 bases: TGTGCCTGGGACAGGGAAGGCAACTATGGCTACACCTTC. The full variable domain, completed using reference TRBV30 and TRBJ1-2, is SQTIHQWPATLVQPVGSPLSLECTVEGTSNPNLYWYRQAAGRGLQLLFYSVGIGQISSEVPQNLSASRPQDRQFILSSKKLLLSDSGFYLCAWDREGNYGYTFGSGTRLTVV.

The V call is TRBV4-1, the J call TRBJ2-3; 8 bases match TRBD1. Germline-derived CDR1 and CDR2 are MGHRA and YSYEKL. The J segment lost 3 bases and the V segment lost 2 bases, leaving 10 bases of the junction unmatched. CDR3 length: 17 residues. The CDR3 region is CASSQTQSTGATDTQYF. CDR3 nucleotides: TGCGCCAGCAGCCAAACTCAGTCGACAGGGGCGACAGATACGCAGTATTTT.

The genes are TRBV7-9 and TRBJ1-3; D gene uncertain. The ends were cut back, 5 bases at V and 0 bases at J, with 11 bases in the middle. The length of the CDR3 is 15 residues. CDR1 SEHNR and CDR2 FQNEAQ come from the germline V gene (reference sequence). The CDR3, as DNA: TGTGCCAGCAGCCCGGACTCCCACTCTGGAAACACCATATATTTT. Protein: CASSPDSHSGNTIYF.

This rearrangement joins TRBV30 to TRBJ1-2, with D possibly matching TRBD1 (5 bases). CDR1 GTSNPN and CDR2 SVGIG come from the germline V gene (reference sequence). The CDR3 contains 10 residues. V was trimmed by 3 bases and J by 6 bases, leaving 5 bases between them. This CDR3 reads CAWSRDGYTF. Written as DNA, the CDR3 is TGTGCCTGGAGCAGGGATGGCTACACCTTC.

The gene calls are TRBV9 and TRBJ1-3; the D gene is possibly TRBD1 (6 bases). The V gene lost 4 bases and the J gene lost 8 bases, with 22 bases spanning the gap. The CDR3 runs 16 residues. CDR1 is SGDLS, CDR2 YYNGEE, per germline. The CDR3: CASSPRQGGNIYTIYF. DNA for the CDR3: TGTGCCAGCAGCCCCCGGCAAGGGGGAAATATATACACCATATATTTT. Supplemented by reference TRBV9 and TRBJ1-3, the full variable domain reads DSGVTQTPKHLITATGQRVTLRCSPRSGDLSVYWYQQSLDQGLQFLIQYYNGEERAKGNILERFSAQQFPDLHSELNLSSLELGDSALYFCASSPRQGGNIYTIYFGEGSWLTVV.

The table lists this clone with a few counts. The chain couples TRBV2 to TRBJ1-5; D remains unclear. Germline CDR1 SNHLY, CDR2 FYNNEI. Between the trimmed V and J ends, which lost 4 bases and 3 bases, there was a span of 10 bases. The CDR3 totals 14 residues. The chain's CDR3 is CASSAEEPNQPQHF. CDR3 DNA sequence: TGTGCCAGCAGTGCGGAGGAGCCCAATCAGCCCCAGCATTTT.

This chain joins TRBV28 and TRBJ1-6, with 9 positions matching TRBD1. Germline assignment: CDR1 MDHEN and CDR2 SYDVKM. V was pared by 5 bases and J by 8 bases, with 7 bases of the junction left unmatched. The CDR3 is made up of 15 amino acids. The CDR3 is CASSGRTGVDSPLHF. Here the CDR3 DNA reads TGTGCCAGCAGTGGAAGGACAGGGGTTGATTCACCCCTCCACTTT.

The chain links TRBV11-3 to TRBJ2-7; 7 nucleotides match TRBD2. CDR3 length equals 14 residues. J lost 6 bases, V lost 5 bases, and 10 bases had no gene match. Germline V gene data show CDR1 as SGHNT and CDR2 as YENEEA. The CDR3 coding sequence is TGTGCCAGCAGCCCCCGGGAGGCGCGGAGCGAGCAGTACTTC. Amino acid sequence: CASSPREARSEQYF. The whole variable domain, filled in from reference TRBV11-3 and TRBJ2-7, reads EAGVVQSPRYKIIEKKQPVAFWCNPISGHNTLYWYLQNLGQGPELLIRYENEEAVDDSQLPKDRFSAERLKGVDSTLKIQPAELGDSAVYLCASSPREARSEQYFGPGTRLTVT.

In its sample, this clone was seen a few times. The chain has TRBV6-1 and TRBJ1-3, with 8 nucleotides matching TRBD1. This CDR3 comprises 14 residues. The V gene end was trimmed by 1 base and the J gene end by 4 bases; junction bases not matched to a gene: 0. In germline, CDR1 is MNHNS, CDR2 SASEGT. The CDR3 sequence: CASSEGTGGNTIYF. The CDR3, as DNA: TGTGCCAGCAGTGAAGGGACAGGGGGAAACACCATATATTTT.

The chain joins TRBV7-9 to TRBJ2-7, with 7 bases aligning to TRBD2. Looked up from germline, CDR1 is SEHNR and CDR2 is FQNEAQ (reference sequence). V shed 5 bases, J shed 0 bases, and the junction held 4 bases outside the gene matches. This CDR3 contains 14 residues. Here the CDR3 reads CASSERGSSYEQYF. The CDR3 region has the DNA TGTGCCAGCAGCGAGCGGGGCAGCTCCTACGAGCAGTACTTC.

The table lists this clone with a count of one. The rearrangement joins TRBV12-5 to TRBJ2-2, with no clear D. The CDR3 loop spans 14 amino acids. Germline values: CDR1 LGHNT, CDR2 FRNRAP. Deletions cut 6 bases from V and 0 bases from J, with 8 bases between. For the CDR3, the DNA is TGTGCTAGTGGGGCAGGTTCGAACACCGGGGAGCTGTTTTTT. Its translation is CASGAGSNTGELFF.

The V and J genes are TRBV6-1 and TRBJ1-6, with 8 bases fitting TRBD1. Looked up from germline, CDR1 is MNHNS and CDR2 is SASEGT. The CDR3 totals 14 residues. Trimming at V came to 6 bases and at J to 8 bases, leaving 6 bases not matched to a gene. The CDR3 DNA is TGTGCCAGCAGAACTGGACAGGGTTATTCACCCCTCCACTTT. Translating it yields CASRTGQGYSPLHF.

This clone was recorded only once. V is TRBV14 and J is TRBJ1-1, with 7 positions matching TRBD1. Germline V gives CDR1 SGHDN, CDR2 FVKESK. The V segment lost 1 base and the J segment 1 base; nucleotides outside the gene matches: 3. CDR3 length: 15 residues. The CDR3 reads CASSQGAGGNTEAFF. The CDR3 nucleotides are TGTGCCAGCAGCCAAGGAGCAGGGGGGAACACTGAAGCTTTCTTT. The full variable domain, rest sourced from reference TRBV14 and TRBJ1-1, is EAGVTQFPSHSVIEKGQTVTLRCDPISGHDNLYWYRRVMGKEIKFLLHFVKESKQDESGMPNNRFLAERTGGTYSTLKVQPAELEDSGVYFCASSQGAGGNTEAFFGQGTRLTVV.

This clone was counted a few times. This chain connects TRBV5-5 to TRBJ1-4; D not certain. Trimming took off 3 bases at V and 0 bases at J, with 9 bases between the two ends. CDR3 size: 15 residues. CDR1 is SGHKS and CDR2 is YYEKEE in the germline V gene (reference sequence). The CDR3 bases are TGTGCCAGCAGCTCCCGGGTGGCAACTAATGAAAAACTGTTTTTT. Its protein is CASSSRVATNEKLFF.

The rearrangement uses TRBV7-9 and TRBJ2-3; 8 bases are shared with TRBD1. Unmatched junction bases numbered 10, after V lost 1 base and J lost 4 bases. CDR3 length: 17 amino acids. In germline, CDR1 is SEHNR, CDR2 FQNEAQ (reference sequence). The CDR3 here is CASSLVRGLMGSDTQYF. The CDR3 bases are TGTGCCAGCAGCTTAGTCAGGGGGCTGATGGGGTCAGATACGCAGTATTTT.

V is TRBV27 and J is TRBJ2-3, with D possibly matching TRBD1 (6 bases). CDR1 is MNHEY, CDR2 SMNVEV, per germline (reference sequence). The CDR3 sequence is 17 residues long. V lost 4 bases, J lost 2 bases, and 19 bases lay in between. DNA of the CDR3: TGTGCCAGCAGTTCGCCCAGGGGTCCGATCCCCACAGATACGCAGTATTTT. The encoded protein is CASSSPRGPIPTDTQYF.

The chain carries TRBV10-3 and TRBJ2-1, with 8 bases identical to TRBD1. CDR1 and CDR2 from the germline V gene are ENHRY and SYGVKD. The V gene end was trimmed by 6 bases and the J gene end by 3 bases; junction bases not matched to a gene: 7. CDR3 length equals 15 residues. The CDR3 is CAIRGGTGGYNEQFF. The CDR3 nucleotides are TGTGCCATCAGAGGGGGAACAGGGGGCTACAATGAGCAGTTCTTC.

The chain carries TRBV5-1 and TRBJ2-3; D gene unclear. V was pared by 6 bases and J by 2 bases, with 16 bases between. The CDR3 consists of 15 residues. The germline V gene has CDR1 SGHRS and CDR2 YFSETQ. CDR3 in amino acids: CASIPGTALTDTQYF. The CDR3 DNA is TGCGCCAGCATTCCCGGTACAGCCCTCACAGATACGCAGTATTTT.

This clone was seen a single time. The rearrangement links TRBV28 to TRBJ1-2, with D possibly TRBD1 on 5 matching bases. This CDR3 has 15 amino acids. CDR1 and CDR2 from the germline V gene are MDHEN and SYDVKM. Trimming cost V 1 base and J 6 bases, with 15 bases left between them. The CDR3: CASSLLGGENNGYTF. The CDR3 DNA follows: TGTGCCAGCAGTTTATTGGGAGGGGAAAATAATGGCTACACCTTC.

With regard to this clone: The junction and the germline gene differ at one end; a read error may be behind it. The CDR3 DNA sequence: TGTTCCAGCAGCTTATTCGGCCGGGATGGGGCTAATGAAAAACTGTTTTTT. As protein: CSSSLFGRDGANEKLFF. The J gene is TRBJ1-4, the V gene TRBV7-9, with unresolved D. The germline CDR1 and CDR2 sequences are SEHNR and FQNEAQ (reference sequence). This CDR3 region has 17 residues.

V usage is TRBV6-1 and J usage is TRBJ2-7, with 8 bases aligning to TRBD2. Germline trimming cut 0 bases from V and 8 bases from J; bases unmatched to any gene: 9. CDR3 length equals 15 residues. Per germline, CDR1 MNHNS and CDR2 SASEGT. CDR3 DNA: TGTGCCAGCAGTGAAGCAGGAGTTGAGCGGGGGAAGCAGTACTTC. It specifies CASSEAGVERGKQYF.